The rows below give T cell receptor beta chains drawn from one sample of a study of T-cell reconstitution after alpha-beta-depleted transplantation in children. TCRdb re-called the PCR reads through MiXCR, storing one row per CDR3 protein. The table has approximately 590,000 distinct CDR3 sequences, about 10% seen once; the top ten hold 4% to 5%. This specimen was PBMCs from the stem cell graft donor, taken from the stem cell graft. The receptors stem from a human donor who donated a stem cell graft to a child with acute myeloid leukemia. Both conserved end residues are part of each CDR3. A D gene is named only where the DNA matches it firmly. Clone size is not always given. Where it is, it says once, few, many or a class for expanded clones.

d_call j_call v_call clone_size cdr3_aa cdr3_nt
NA TRBJ2-1 TRBV5-4 many CASSSGRLTYNEQFF TGTGCCAGCAGCTCGGGTCGACTAACCTACAATGAGCAGTTCTTC
TRBD2 TRBJ2-1 TRBV12-3/TRBV12-4 NA CASKTSGGGNEQFF TGTGCCAGCAAGACTAGCGGAGGGGGGAATGAGCAGTTCTTC
NA TRBJ2-1 TRBV28 NA CASSLLSGLHNEQFF TGTGCCAGCAGTTTACTCTCGGGACTCCACAATGAGCAGTTCTTC
NA TRBJ2-7 TRBV28 few CASGFPYEQYF TGTGCCAGCGGCTTCCCCTACGAGCAGTACTTC
TRBD1 TRBJ2-1 TRBV19 NA CASSPSGQGFHEQFF TGTGCCAGTAGTCCGTCGGGACAGGGCTTTCATGAGCAGTTCTTC
TRBD1 TRBJ1-4 TRBV7-2 few CASSLDRGPNEKLFF TGTGCCAGCAGCTTAGACAGGGGGCCCAATGAAAAACTGTTTTTT
TRBD2 TRBJ2-7 TRBV9 NA CASSAGTSGITHEQYF TGTGCCAGCAGCGCCGGGACTAGCGGGATTACTCACGAGCAGTACTTC
TRBD1 TRBJ1-5 TRBV29-1 few CSVGDRASQPQHF TGCAGCGTCGGGGACAGAGCCAGTCAGCCCCAGCATTTT
NA TRBJ2-2 TRBV6-5 many CASSYPPDTLGTGELFF TGTGCCAGCAGTTACCCGCCGGACACACTTGGGACCGGGGAGCTGTTTTTT
NA TRBJ2-7 TRBV29-1 many CSVGVGTRAEQYF TGCAGCGTTGGGGTTGGGACCCGGGCCGAGCAGTACTTC
NA TRBJ2-7 TRBV24-1 few CATSDPGTGSSYEQYF TGTGCCACCAGTGATCCCGGGACTGGGAGCTCCTACGAGCAGTACTTC
TRBD2 TRBJ2-3 TRBV20-1 NA CSGDGRRADTQYF TGCAGTGGGGACGGGAGGCGGGCAGATACGCAGTATTTT
NA TRBJ2-3 TRBV7-2 NA CASSSGTSDTQYF TGTGCCAGCAGCTCCGGGACTTCAGATACGCAGTATTTT
NA TRBJ1-1 TRBV20-1 many CSASQSNTEAFF TGCAGTGCTAGTCAGTCGAACACTGAAGCTTTCTTT
NA TRBJ1-1 TRBV5-1 many CASSLTAGTQTEAFF TGCGCCAGCAGCTTGACTGCTGGGACACAGACTGAAGCTTTCTTT
NA TRBJ1-2 TRBV5-1 NA CASSPWEAGYGYTF TGCGCCAGCAGCCCCTGGGAAGCAGGCTATGGCTACACCTTC
TRBD2 TRBJ2-3 TRBV7-7 many CASSLLAGRTDTQYF TGTGCTAGCAGCTTGCTAGCGGGACGCACAGATACGCAGTATTTT
NA TRBJ2-7 TRBV12-3/TRBV12-4 many CASSLRDLSYEQYF TGTGCCAGCAGTTTAAGGGATCTTTCCTACGAGCAGTACTTC
NA TRBJ1-3 TRBV5-1 few CASSFGITGIGNTIYF TGCGCCAGCAGCTTTGGGATAACAGGGATTGGAAACACCATATATTTT
NA TRBJ2-7 TRBV20-1 many CSAKGGPYEQYF TGCAGTGCTAAAGGGGGACCCTACGAGCAGTACTTC
NA TRBJ2-1 TRBV5-1 many CASNHLAPYNEQFF TGCGCCAGCAACCACCTAGCGCCCTACAATGAGCAGTTCTTC
NA TRBJ2-2 TRBV29-1 few CSVAGQLNTGELFF TGCAGCGTCGCGGGACAGCTAAACACCGGGGAGCTGTTTTTT
NA TRBJ1-2 TRBV10-3 NA CATGGTENYGYTF TGTGCCACCGGCGGGACCGAGAACTATGGCTACACCTTC
NA TRBJ2-7 TRBV21-1 NA CASSKVDTQGDPYEQYF TGTGCCAGCAGCAAAGTCGACACACAGGGGGACCCCTACGAGCAGTACTTC
NA TRBJ2-1 TRBV20-1 few CSAHDRGGYNEQFF TGCAGTGCTCATGACAGGGGAGGGTACAATGAGCAGTTCTTC
NA TRBJ2-2 TRBV7-2 many CASSPIHGELFF TGTGCCAGCAGCCCAATCCACGGGGAGCTGTTTTTT
NA TRBJ2-3 TRBV11-2 many CASSLGRLDFTDTQYF TGTGCCAGCAGCCTCGGGCGCTTGGATTTCACAGATACGCAGTATTTT
TRBD1 TRBJ1-2 TRBV6-5 few CASRLHRGYGYTF TGTGCCAGCAGGTTACACAGGGGCTATGGCTACACCTTC
TRBD2 TRBJ2-7 TRBV6-2/TRBV6-3 NA CASSSSGSQPYF TGTGCCAGCAGCTCTAGCGGGAGTCAACCGTACTTC